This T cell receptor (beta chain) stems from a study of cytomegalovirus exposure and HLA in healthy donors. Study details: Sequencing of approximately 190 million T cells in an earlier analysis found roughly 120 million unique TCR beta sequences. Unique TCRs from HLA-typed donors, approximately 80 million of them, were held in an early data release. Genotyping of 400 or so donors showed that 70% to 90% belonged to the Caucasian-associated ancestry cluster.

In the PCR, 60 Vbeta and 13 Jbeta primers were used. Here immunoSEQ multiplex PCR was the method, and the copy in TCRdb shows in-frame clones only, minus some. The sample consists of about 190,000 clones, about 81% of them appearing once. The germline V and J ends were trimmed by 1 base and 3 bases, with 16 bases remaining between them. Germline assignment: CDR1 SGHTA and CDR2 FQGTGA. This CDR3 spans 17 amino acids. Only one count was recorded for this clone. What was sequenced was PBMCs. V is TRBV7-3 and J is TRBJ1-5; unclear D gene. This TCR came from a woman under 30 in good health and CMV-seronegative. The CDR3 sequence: CASSLIDAGSLNQPQHF. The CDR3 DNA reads TGTGCCAGCAGCTTAATCGATGCCGGGAGCCTCAATCAGCCCCAGCATTTT.